This is a list of T cell receptor beta chains from one sample in a study of identical twins. TCRdb reprocessed the 5' RACE reads with MiXCR, giving one entry per CDR3 protein. This table holds approximately 620,000 distinct CDR3 sequences, less than 10% found once. Another study also made use of these data, one on yellow fever vaccine responses in identical twins.

Sequences were obtained from PBMCs. The receptors were sampled from a woman aged 18-30 years in good health. The conserved cysteine and the conserved F or W are not part of the CDR3 here.

V	J	CDR3
TRBV5-1	TRBJ2-7	ASSLDYTDEQY
TRBV29-1	TRBJ2-2	SVWVAGELF
TRBV27	TRBJ2-3	ASSLYRTGGGTDTQY
TRBV25-1	TRBJ2-1	ASSLMWVNEQF
TRBV5-1	TRBJ1-1	ASSSQTAGLNTEAF
TRBV27	TRBJ2-3	ASSPFEVLTDTQY
TRBV24-1	TRBJ2-2	ATSDLSGELF
TRBV14	TRBJ2-2	ASSQEASMMNTGELF
TRBV20-1	TRBJ1-5	SARANYGQPQH
TRBV5-1	TRBJ1-5	ASSPGTGGGNQPQH
TRBV28	TRBJ1-2	ASSLSFGSASPYGYT
TRBV6-6	TRBJ1-1	ASGSRGVEAF
TRBV27	TRBJ2-1	ASSRTSGGTEQF
TRBV10-3	TRBJ2-3	AISEGPFTDTQY
TRBV4-2	TRBJ2-1	ASSPLTGGQLSYNEQF
TRBV7-9	TRBJ2-3	ASSILAGGFTDTQY
TRBV3-1	TRBJ2-1	ASSGAGSEYNEQF
TRBV28	TRBJ1-6	ASSLVGQRRSPLH
TRBV12-3/TRBV12-4	TRBJ1-1	ASCLGANTEAF
TRBV11-2	TRBJ2-5	ASSLDMFQY
TRBV7-9	TRBJ2-2	ASRLWVREDTGELF
TRBV3-1	TRBJ1-4	ASSSDRVDEKLF
TRBV12-3/TRBV12-4	TRBJ1-6	ASSPQRSSYNSPLH